This T cell receptor (beta chain) was profiled in a study of tissue T cells after allogeneic stem cell transplantation. Indicated time point: mouse harvest day 14 after allogeneic transplant. The graft held 10^6 splenic CD5+ T cells and 10^7 T-cell-depleted bone marrow cells. A remark on this clone: The genes are named according to mouse. The read finishes 1 residue shy of the CDR3 end, and the germline J gene is used to complete it.

Clones were read by immunoSEQ multiplex PCR, and TCRdb kept only the in-frame ones, dropping some. The table records some 3,200 clones, 40% to 55% of them present only once. The CDR3 extends over 14 amino acids. Germline assignment: CDR1 SGHSN and CDR2 HYEKVE. With V trimmed by 3 bases and J by 6 bases, 4 bases remained unmatched. The receptor was derived from a female BALB/c mouse given C57BL/6 T cells with graft-versus-host disease after an allogeneic hematopoietic cell transplant. The chain combines TRBV12-1 with TRBJ2-1, with 10 bases matching TRBD2. The sequenced sample consisted of gut tissue. The CDR3: CASSSDWGVAEQFF. Partial CDR3 DNA: TGTGCCAGCTCTTCTGACTGGGGGGTTGCTGAGCAGTTC.